This T cell receptor beta chain was captured by sequencing in a study of cytomegalovirus exposure and HLA in healthy donors. Study results and caveats: By a later analysis, the bulk of CMV-associated TCR beta chains appeared HLA-restricted.

Comment on this clone: The antigen is unknown.

The PCR employed 60 Vbeta primers together with 13 Jbeta primers. Profiled with immunoSEQ multiplex PCR; TCRdb holds only in-frame clones, not every one. The sample contains under 200,000 clones, about 80% of which appear only once. The V and J ends lost 7 bases and 4 bases, in that order; junction bases with no gene match: 11. This CDR3 has 15 amino acids. Germline V gene data show CDR1 as MNHEY and CDR2 as SMNVEV (reference sequence). The specimen sequenced was PBMCs. This TCR derives from a man aged 45-65 years in good health and CMV-seropositive. The chain couples TRBV27 to TRBJ2-5, with 8 nucleotides matching TRBD1. The CDR3 sequence is CASNNDGTGGETQYF. The CDR3, as DNA: TGTGCCAGCAATAACGACGGCACAGGGGGAGAGACCCAGTACTTC.